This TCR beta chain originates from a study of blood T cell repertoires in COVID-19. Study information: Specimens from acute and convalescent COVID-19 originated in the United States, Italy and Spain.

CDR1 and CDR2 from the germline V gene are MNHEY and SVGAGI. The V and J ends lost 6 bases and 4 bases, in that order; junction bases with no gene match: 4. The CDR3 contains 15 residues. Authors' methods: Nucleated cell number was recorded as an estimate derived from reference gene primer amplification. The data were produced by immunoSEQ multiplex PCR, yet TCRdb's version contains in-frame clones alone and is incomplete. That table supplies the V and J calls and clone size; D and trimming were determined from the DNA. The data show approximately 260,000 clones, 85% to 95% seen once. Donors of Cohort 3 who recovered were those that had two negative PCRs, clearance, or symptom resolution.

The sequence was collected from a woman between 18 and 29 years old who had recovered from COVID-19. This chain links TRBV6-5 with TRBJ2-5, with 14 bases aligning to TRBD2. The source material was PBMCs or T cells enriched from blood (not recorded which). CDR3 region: CASSRGLAGGETQYF. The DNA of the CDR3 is TGTGCCAGCAGCCGAGGACTAGCGGGAGGAGAGACCCAGTACTTC.